These T cell receptor beta chains were read from a single sample in a study of cytomegalovirus exposure and HLA in healthy donors. Profiled with immunoSEQ multiplex PCR; TCRdb holds only in-frame clones, not every one. The table lists about 140,000 clones, about 76% of them singletons, with 3.1% in the top ten. The sample taken for sequencing was PBMCs. These receptors were obtained from a female donor in good health and CMV-seronegative. Both conserved end residues are part of each CDR3. The order of the fields is D gene, clone size, V gene, J gene, CDR3 DNA, CDR3 protein. D genes are given only for firm matches. Size is omitted from some rows. Given values are once, few, many or a class for expanded clones.

TRBD1	once	TRBV19	TRBJ1-1	TGTGCCAGTAATACGGGACAGCTTTTGAACACTGAAGCTTTCTTT	CASNTGQLLNTEAFF
-	-	TRBV9	TRBJ2-7	TGTGCCAGCAGCGTATCCAGGTCGGGAATGGGGTTTAGCTACGAGCAGTACTTC	CASSVSRSGMGFSYEQYF
TRBD1	-	TRBV7-7	TRBJ1-4	TGTGCTAGCAGCTCCGGGACAGGGGAAAGGGGTGAAAAACTGTTTTTT	CASSSGTGERGEKLFF
-	-	TRBV27	TRBJ2-6	TGTGCCAGCAGTTCCGGTACCCAGGGGTGGTCTGGGGCCAACGTCCTGACTTTC	CASSSGTQGWSGANVLTF
TRBD2	-	TRBV9	TRBJ2-3	TGTGCCAGCAGCTCCTCCCGGGGGGGGGAAGATACGCAGTATTTT	CASSSSRGGEDTQYF
-	-	TRBV7-9	TRBJ1-5	TGTGCCAGCAGCTACTCCCCCAATCAGCCCCAGCATTTT	CASSYSPNQPQHF
-	-	TRBV27	TRBJ2-1	TGTGCCAGCAGTTTGCAGAACAATGAGCAGTTCTTC	CASSLQNNEQFF
-	-	TRBV6-6	TRBJ2-2	TGTGCCAGCAGCTTACTAGCAGACTCCGGGGAGCTGTTTTTT	CASSLLADSGELFF
-	-	TRBV6-5	TRBJ2-7	TGTGCCAGCAGTTACTCCCACAGGGACGAGCAGTACTTC	CASSYSHRDEQYF
-	once	TRBV4-1	TRBJ1-4	TGCGCCAGCAGCCAAGATCCCCACCTGAGACAGGTCGCAACTAATGAAAAACTGTTTTTT	CASSQDPHLRQVATNEKLFF
-	-	TRBV6-1	TRBJ2-2	TGTGCCAGCGGAGCTAGCGCGATCGGGGAGCTGTTTTTT	CASGASAIGELFF
-	once	TRBV5-4	TRBJ1-6	TGTGCCAGCAGCTTTGGGCAGGGGATTTCACCCCTCCACTTT	CASSFGQGISPLHF
-	once	TRBV5-1	TRBJ1-4	TGCGCCAGCAGCGTTGGCGCAGGGGCTAATGAAAAACTGTTTTTT	CASSVGAGANEKLFF
-	-	TRBV6-5	TRBJ2-7	TGTGCCAGCAGTCCGCCGACAGAGGCCTACGAGCAGTACTTC	CASSPPTEAYEQYF
TRBD2	-	TRBV29-1	TRBJ2-1	TGCAGCGTTGAAGCGGGACTAGCGGGAGACAATGAGCAGTTCTTC	CSVEAGLAGDNEQFF
TRBD2	-	TRBV13	TRBJ2-1	TGTGCCAGCAGCTTAGGAGGTAGCGGGAGTCACAATGAGCAGTTCTTC	CASSLGGSGSHNEQFF
TRBD2	-	TRBV29-1	TRBJ2-1	TGCAGCGTTGGAGGGCCGGCGGGGGGATCCTACAATGAGCAGTTCTTC	CSVGGPAGGSYNEQFF
-	-	TRBV19	TRBJ2-7	TGTGCCAGTGGGGGCGGGTTCGAGCAGTACTTC	CASGGGFEQYF
-	-	TRBV12-5	TRBJ1-1	TGTGCTAGTGGTTTTTCGACAGGCATGAACACTGAAGCTTTCTTT	CASGFSTGMNTEAFF
-	-	TRBV15	TRBJ1-3	TGTGCCACCAGCAGACCTCGGGGGGCTGGAAACACCATATATTTT	CATSRPRGAGNTIYF
TRBD1	-	TRBV2	TRBJ1-2	TGTGCCAGCAACATGGGACAGGGGCCTAACTATGGCTACACCTTC	CASNMGQGPNYGYTF
-	-	TRBV27	TRBJ2-4	TGTGCCAGCAGTTCCCTGAAAGCGGGTCTAAACATTCAGTACTTC	CASSSLKAGLNIQYF
-	-	TRBV28	TRBJ2-2	TGTGCCAGCAGTTTAAGGTTTCTAGCTCACGGCGGGGAGCTGTTTTTT	CASSLRFLAHGGELFF
TRBD1	-	TRBV27	TRBJ2-4	TGTGCCAGCAGTACCACAGGGGGCAGAGACATTCAGTACTTC	CASSTTGGRDIQYF